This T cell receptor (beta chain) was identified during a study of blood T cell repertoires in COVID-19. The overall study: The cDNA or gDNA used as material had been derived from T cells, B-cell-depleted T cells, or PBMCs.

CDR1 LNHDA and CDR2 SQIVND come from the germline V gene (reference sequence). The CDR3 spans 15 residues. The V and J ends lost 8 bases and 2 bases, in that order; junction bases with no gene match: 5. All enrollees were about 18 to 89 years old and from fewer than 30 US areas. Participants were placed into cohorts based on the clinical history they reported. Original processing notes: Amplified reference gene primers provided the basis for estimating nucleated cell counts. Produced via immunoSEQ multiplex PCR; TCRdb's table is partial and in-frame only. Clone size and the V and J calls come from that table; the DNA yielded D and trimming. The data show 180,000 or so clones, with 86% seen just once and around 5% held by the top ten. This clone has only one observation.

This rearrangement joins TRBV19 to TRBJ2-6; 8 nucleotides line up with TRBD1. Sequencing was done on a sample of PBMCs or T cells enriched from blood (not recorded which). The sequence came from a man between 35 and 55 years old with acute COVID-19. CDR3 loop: CASAGQGAGANVLTF. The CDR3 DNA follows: TGTGCCAGTGCAGGACAGGGAGCTGGGGCCAACGTCCTGACTTTC.